The clone carrying this T cell receptor (beta chain) was seen many times. Antigen unknown. The source of the sample is a study of early T cells in non-severe SARS-CoV-2 infection. Study-wide background: Bulk RNA from unsorted whole blood was sequenced; chains were unpaired.

Researchers attached unique molecular identifiers to individual cDNA molecules. From the 5' RACE reads, TCRdb called clonotypes with MiXCR, one entry per CDR3 protein. This table has around 82,000 distinct CDR3 sequences, around 10% appearing once. Study-level results: Anti-spike CD8 responses were favored by VDJdb matching, which missed private and CD4 specificities.

V was cut by 8 bases and J by 4 bases, with 16 bases left in between. CDR1 MNHEY and CDR2 SVGAGI come from the germline V gene. The CDR3 is 14 amino acids. The V and J genes are TRBV6-5 and TRBJ2-3; no reliable D call. The TCR originated in an adult who was a healthcare worker with PCR-confirmed SARS-CoV-2 infection or an uninfected control (not recorded which). Material: whole blood. CDR3 nucleotides: TGTGCCAGCTCAGATCCGACCGGCCCAGATACGCAGTATTTT. Amino acid sequence: CASSDPTGPDTQYF.